This T cell receptor (beta chain) was captured in a study of cytomegalovirus exposure and HLA in healthy donors. Trimming cost V 5 bases and J 7 bases; bases outside gene matches: 10. The CDR3 runs to 16 residues. Germline V CDR1 and CDR2: LNHNV, YYDKDF (reference sequence). Remarks on this clone: Its antigen is as yet unknown.

With 60 Vbeta and 13 Jbeta primers, the PCR was carried out. Sequenced by immunoSEQ multiplex PCR; TCRdb stores in-frame clones only, minus some. The sample has just over 50,000 clones. The study's findings and limits: Investigators reported around 150 TCR beta chains as tied to cytomegalovirus.

The gene calls are TRBV15 and TRBJ1-6, with TRBD1 matching over 8 bases. The receptor comes from a woman aged 55-69 years in good health and CMV-seropositive. Sequenced input: PBMCs. CDR3 residues: CATSGRVPGGNSPLHF. DNA of the CDR3: TGTGCCACCAGCGGGAGGGTACCAGGGGGCAATTCACCCCTCCACTTT.